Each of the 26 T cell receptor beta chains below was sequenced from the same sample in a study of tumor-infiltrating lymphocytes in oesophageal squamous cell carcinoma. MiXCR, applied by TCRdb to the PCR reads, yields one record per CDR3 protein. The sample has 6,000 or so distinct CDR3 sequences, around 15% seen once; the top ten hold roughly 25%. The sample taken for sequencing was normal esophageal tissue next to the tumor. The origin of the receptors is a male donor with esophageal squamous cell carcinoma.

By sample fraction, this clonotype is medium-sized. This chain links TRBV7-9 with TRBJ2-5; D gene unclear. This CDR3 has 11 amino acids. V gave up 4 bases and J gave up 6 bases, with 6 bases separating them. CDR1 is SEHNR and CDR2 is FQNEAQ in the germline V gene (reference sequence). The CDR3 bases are TGTGCCAGCAGCTCTGGGAAGACCCAGTACTTC. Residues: CASSSGKTQYF.

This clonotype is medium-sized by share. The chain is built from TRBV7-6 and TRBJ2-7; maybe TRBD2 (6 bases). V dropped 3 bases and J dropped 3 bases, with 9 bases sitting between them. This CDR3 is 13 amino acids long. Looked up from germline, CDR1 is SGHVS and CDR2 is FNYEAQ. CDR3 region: CASSFRGFYEQYF. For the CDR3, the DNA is TGTGCCAGCAGCTTCCGGGGGTTCTACGAGCAGTACTTC.

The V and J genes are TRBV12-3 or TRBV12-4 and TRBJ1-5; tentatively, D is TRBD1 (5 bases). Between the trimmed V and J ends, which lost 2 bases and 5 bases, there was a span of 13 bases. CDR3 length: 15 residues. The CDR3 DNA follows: TGTGCCAGCAGTTTAACTGGGGCTTTGGATCAGCCCCAGCATTTT. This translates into CASSLTGALDQPQHF.

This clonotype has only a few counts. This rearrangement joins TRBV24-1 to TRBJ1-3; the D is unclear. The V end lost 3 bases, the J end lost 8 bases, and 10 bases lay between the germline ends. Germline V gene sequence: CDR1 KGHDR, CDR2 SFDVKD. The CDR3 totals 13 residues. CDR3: CATSDEGGHTIYF. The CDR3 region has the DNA TGTGCCACCAGTGATGAGGGAGGGCACACCATATATTTT.

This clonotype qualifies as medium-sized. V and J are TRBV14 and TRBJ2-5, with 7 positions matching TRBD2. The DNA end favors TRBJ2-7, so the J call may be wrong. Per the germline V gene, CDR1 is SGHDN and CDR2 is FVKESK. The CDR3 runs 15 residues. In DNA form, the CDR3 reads TGTGCCAGCAGTGTCTCGGGGGGTAGTGTCAGCGAGCAGTACTTC. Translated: CASSVSGGSVSEQYF.

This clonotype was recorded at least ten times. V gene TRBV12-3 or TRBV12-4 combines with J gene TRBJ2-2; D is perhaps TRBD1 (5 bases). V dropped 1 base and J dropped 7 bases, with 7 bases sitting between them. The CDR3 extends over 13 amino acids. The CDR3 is CASSLGTYGELFF. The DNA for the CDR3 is TGTGCCAGCAGTTTAGGGACATACGGGGAGCTGTTTTTT.

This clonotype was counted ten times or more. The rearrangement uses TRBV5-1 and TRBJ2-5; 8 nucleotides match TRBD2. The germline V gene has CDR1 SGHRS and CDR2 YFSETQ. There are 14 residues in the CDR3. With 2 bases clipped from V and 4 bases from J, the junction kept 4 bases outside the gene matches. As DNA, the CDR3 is TGCGCCAGCAGCTTAGCGGGGGCAGGAGAGACCCAGTACTTC. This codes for CASSLAGAGETQYF.

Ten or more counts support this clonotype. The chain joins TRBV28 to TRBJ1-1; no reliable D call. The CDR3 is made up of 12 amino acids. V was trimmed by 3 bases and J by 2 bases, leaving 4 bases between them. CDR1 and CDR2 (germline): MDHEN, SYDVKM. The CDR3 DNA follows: TGTGCCAGCAGTTTCGGCAACACTGAAGCTTTCTTT. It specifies CASSFGNTEAFF.

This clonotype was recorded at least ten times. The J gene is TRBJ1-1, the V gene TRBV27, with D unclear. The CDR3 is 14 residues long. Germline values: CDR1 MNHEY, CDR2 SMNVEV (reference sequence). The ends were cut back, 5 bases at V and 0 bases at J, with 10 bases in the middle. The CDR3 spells CASSPQRMNTEAFF. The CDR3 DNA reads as TGTGCCAGCAGTCCTCAGAGAATGAACACTGAAGCTTTCTTT.

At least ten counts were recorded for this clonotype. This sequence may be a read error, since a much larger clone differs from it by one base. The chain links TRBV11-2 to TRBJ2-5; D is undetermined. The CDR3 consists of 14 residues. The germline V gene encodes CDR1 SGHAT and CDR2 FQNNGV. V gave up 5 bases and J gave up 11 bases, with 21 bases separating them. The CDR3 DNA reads TGTGCCAGCAGCCTGGCCGGGTGGTACGATGAGCAGTACTTC. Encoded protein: CASSLAGWYDEQYF. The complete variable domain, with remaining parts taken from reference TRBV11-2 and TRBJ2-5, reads EAGVAQSPRYKIIEKRQSVAFWCNPISGHATLYWYQQILGQGPKLLIQFQNNGVVDDSQLPKDRFSAERLKGVDSTLKIQPAKLEDSAVYLCASSLAGWYDEQYFGPGTRLLVL.

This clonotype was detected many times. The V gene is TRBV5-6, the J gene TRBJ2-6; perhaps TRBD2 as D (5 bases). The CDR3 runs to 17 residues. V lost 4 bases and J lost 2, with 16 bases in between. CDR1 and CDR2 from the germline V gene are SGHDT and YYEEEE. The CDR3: CASSPILGGPGANVLTF. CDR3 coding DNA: TGTGCCAGCAGCCCGATCCTTGGAGGCCCTGGGGCCAACGTCCTGACTTTC.

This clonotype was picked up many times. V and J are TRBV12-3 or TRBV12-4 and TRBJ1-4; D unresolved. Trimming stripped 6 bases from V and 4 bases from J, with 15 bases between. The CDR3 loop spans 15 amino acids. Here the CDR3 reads CASRAPGTVNEKLFF. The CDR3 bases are TGTGCCAGCAGGGCACCGGGAACAGTTAATGAAAAACTGTTTTTT.

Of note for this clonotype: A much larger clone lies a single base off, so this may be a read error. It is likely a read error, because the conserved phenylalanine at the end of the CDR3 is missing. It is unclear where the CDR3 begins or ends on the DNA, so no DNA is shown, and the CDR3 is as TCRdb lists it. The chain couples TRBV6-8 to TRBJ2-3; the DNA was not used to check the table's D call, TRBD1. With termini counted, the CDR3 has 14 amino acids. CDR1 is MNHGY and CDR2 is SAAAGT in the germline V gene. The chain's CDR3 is CASSAAGVTGEQYY.

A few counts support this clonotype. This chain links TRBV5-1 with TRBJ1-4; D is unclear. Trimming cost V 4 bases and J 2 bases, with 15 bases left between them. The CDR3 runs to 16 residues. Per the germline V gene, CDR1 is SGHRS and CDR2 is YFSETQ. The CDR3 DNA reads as TGCGCCAGCAGCCGGCCGGAAGGGTCTACTAATGAAAAACTGTTTTTT. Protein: CASSRPEGSTNEKLFF.

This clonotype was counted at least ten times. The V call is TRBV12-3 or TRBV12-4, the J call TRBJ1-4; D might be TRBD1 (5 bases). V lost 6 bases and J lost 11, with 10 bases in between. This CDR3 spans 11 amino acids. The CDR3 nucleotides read TGTGCCAGCAGGGAACAGGAGAAACTGTTTTTT. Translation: CASREQEKLFF.

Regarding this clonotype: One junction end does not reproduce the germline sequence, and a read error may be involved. The CDR3, as DNA: TGCGCCAGCAGCTTGGGGACTAGCTTTGGTACAGATAAGCAGTATTTT. Its translation: CASSLGTSFGTDKQYF. The V and J genes are TRBV5-1 and TRBJ2-3, with 8 positions matching TRBD2. This CDR3 is built from 16 residues. CDR1 is SGHRS, CDR2 YFSETQ, per germline.

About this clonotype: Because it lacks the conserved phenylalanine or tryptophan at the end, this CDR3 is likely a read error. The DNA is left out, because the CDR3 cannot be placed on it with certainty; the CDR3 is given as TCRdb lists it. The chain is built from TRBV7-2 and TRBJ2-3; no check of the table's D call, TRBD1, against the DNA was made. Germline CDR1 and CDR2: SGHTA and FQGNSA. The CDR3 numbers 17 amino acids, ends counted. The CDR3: CASSLVAGDPNEQYFGP.

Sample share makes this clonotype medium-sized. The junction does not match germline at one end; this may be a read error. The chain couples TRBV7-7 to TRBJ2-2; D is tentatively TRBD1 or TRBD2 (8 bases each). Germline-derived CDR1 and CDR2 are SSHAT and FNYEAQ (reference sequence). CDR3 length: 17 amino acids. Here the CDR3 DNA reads TGTGCTAGCAGCTTAGCGGGGACAGGATTGATCACCGGGGAGCTGTTTTTT. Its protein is CASSLAGTGLITGELFF.

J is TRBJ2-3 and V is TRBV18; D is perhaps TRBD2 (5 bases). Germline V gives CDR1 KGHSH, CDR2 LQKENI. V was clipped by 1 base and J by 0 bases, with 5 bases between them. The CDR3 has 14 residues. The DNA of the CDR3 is TGTGCCAGCTCACCACGGGAGAGCACAGATACGCAGTATTTT. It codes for CASSPRESTDTQYF. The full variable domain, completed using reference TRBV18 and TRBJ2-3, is NAGVMQNPRHLVRRRGQEARLRCSPMKGHSHVYWYRQLPEEGLKFMVYLQKENIIDESGMPKERFSAEFPKEGPSILRIQQVVRGDSAAYFCASSPRESTDTQYFGPGTRLTVL.

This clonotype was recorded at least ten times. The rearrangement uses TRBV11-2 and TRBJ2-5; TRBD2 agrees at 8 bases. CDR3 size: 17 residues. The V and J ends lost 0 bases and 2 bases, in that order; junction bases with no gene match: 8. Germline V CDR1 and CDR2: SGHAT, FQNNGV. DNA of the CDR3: TGTGCCAGCAGCTTAGAGGGGGGTGGCGGGGGGCAAGAGACCCAGTACTTC. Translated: CASSLEGGGGGQETQYF.

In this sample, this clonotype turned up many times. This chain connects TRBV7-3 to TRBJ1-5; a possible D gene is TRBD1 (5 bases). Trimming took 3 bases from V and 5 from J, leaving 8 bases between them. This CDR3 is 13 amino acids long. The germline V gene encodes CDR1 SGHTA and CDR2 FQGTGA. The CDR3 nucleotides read TGTGCCAGCAGCTTTGACAGTTATCAGCCCCAGCATTTT. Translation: CASSFDSYQPQHF.

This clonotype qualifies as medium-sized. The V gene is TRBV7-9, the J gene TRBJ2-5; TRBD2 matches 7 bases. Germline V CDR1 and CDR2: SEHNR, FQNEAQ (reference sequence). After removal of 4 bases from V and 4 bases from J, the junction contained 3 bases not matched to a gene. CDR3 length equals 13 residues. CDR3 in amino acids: CASSSGGSETQYF. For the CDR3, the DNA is TGTGCCAGCAGCTCGGGGGGTTCAGAGACCCAGTACTTC.

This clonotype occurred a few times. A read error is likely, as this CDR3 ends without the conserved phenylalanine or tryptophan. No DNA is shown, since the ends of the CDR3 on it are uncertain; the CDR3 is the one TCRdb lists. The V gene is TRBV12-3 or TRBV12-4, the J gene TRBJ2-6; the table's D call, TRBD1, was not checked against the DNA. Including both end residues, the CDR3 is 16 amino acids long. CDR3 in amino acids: CASTEKGGQYEQYFGA.

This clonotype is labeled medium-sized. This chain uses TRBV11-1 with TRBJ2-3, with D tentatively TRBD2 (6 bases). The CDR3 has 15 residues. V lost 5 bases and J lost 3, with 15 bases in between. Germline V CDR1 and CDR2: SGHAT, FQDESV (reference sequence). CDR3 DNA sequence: TGTGCCAGCAGCACTGGGGAGGACTGGACAGATACGCAGTATTTT. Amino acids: CASSTGEDWTDTQYF.

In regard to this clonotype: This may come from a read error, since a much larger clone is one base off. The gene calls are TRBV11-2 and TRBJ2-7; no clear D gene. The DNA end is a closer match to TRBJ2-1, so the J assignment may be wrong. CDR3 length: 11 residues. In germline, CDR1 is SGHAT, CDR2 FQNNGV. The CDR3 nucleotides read TGTGCCAGCACACCTCGAGAGACCCAGTTCTTC. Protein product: CASTPRETQFF.

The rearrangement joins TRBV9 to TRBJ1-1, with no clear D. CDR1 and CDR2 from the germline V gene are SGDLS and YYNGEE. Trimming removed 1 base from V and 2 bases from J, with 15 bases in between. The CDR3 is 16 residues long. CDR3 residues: CASSVFGPGPNTEAFF. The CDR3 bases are TGTGCCAGCAGCGTATTTGGCCCCGGGCCCAACACTGAAGCTTTCTTT. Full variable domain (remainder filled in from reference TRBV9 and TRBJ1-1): DSGVTQTPKHLITATGQRVTLRCSPRSGDLSVYWYQQSLDQGLQFLIQYYNGEERAKGNILERFSAQQFPDLHSELNLSSLELGDSALYFCASSVFGPGPNTEAFFGQGTRLTVV.